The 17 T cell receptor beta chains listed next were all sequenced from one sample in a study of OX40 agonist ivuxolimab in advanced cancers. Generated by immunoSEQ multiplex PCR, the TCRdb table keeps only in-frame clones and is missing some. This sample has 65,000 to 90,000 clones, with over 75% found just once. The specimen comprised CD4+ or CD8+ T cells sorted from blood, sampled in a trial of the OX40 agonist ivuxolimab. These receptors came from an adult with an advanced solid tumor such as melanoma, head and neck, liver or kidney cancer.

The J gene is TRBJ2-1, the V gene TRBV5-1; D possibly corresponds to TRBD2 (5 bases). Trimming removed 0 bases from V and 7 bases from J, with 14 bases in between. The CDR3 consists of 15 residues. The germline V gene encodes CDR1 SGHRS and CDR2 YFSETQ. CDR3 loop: CASSLDGGVLNEQFF. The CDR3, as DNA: TGCGCCAGCAGCTTGGACGGAGGCGTCTTAAATGAGCAGTTCTTC.

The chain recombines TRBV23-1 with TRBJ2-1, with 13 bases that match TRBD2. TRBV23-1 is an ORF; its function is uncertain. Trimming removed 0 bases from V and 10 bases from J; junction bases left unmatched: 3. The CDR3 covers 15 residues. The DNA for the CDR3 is TGCGCCAGCAGTCAATCCGGGACTAGCGGGAACGAGCAGTTCTTC. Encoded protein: CASSQSGTSGNEQFF.

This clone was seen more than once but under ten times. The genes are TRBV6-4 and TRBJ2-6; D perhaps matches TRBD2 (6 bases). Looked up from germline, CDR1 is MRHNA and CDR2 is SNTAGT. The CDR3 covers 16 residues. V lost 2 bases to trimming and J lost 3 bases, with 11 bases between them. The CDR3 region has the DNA TGTGCCAGCAGTGACGGAGGGCTAGGTGGGGCCAACGTCCTGACTTTC. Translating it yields CASSDGGLGGANVLTF.

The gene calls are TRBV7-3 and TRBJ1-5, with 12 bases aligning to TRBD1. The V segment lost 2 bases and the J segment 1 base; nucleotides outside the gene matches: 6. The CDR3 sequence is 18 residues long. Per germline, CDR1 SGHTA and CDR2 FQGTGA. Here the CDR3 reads CASSLGGQGAESNQPQHF. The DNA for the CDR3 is TGTGCCAGCAGCTTAGGGGGACAGGGGGCCGAGAGCAATCAGCCCCAGCATTTT.

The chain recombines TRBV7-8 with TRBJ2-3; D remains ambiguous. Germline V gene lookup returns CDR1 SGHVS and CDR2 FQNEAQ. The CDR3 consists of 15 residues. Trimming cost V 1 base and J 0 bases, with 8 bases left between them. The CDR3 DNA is TGTGCCAGCAGCTTAGTACAAGTTAGCACAGATACGCAGTATTTT. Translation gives CASSLVQVSTDTQYF.

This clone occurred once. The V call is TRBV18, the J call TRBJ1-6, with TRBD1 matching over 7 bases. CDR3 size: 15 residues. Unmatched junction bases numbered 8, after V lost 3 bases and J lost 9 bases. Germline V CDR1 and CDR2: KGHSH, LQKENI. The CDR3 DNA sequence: TGTGCCAGCTCACCGACAGGGACAGATCCTTCACCCCTCCACTTT. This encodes CASSPTGTDPSPLHF.

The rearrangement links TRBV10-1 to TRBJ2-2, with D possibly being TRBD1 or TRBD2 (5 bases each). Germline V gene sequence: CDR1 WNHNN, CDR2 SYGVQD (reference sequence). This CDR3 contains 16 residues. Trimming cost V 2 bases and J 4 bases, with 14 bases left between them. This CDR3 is CASSEGGRKSTGELFF. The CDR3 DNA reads TGCGCCAGCAGTGAGGGGGGTAGGAAGTCCACCGGGGAGCTGTTTTTT.

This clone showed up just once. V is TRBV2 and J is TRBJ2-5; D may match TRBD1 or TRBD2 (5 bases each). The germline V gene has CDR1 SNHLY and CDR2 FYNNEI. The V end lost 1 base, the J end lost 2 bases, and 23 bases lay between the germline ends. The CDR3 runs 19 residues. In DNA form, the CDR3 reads TGTGCCAGCAGTGAAGGGGGGAGTCTCGCCATCGGTTATCAAGAGACCCAGTACTTC. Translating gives CASSEGGSLAIGYQETQYF.

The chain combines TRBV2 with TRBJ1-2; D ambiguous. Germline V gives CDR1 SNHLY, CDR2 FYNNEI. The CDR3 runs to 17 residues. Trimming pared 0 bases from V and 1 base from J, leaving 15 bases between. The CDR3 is CASSEALDAVFNYGYTF. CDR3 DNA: TGTGCCAGCAGTGAAGCCCTGGACGCAGTCTTTAACTATGGCTACACCTTC.

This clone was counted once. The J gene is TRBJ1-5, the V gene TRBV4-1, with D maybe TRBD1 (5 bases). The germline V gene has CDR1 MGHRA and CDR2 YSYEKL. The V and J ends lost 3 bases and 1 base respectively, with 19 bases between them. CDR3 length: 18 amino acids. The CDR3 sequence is CASSQFAGPGGSNQPQHF. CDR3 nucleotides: TGCGCCAGCAGCCAGTTCGCAGGCCCCGGGGGGAGCAATCAGCCCCAGCATTTT.

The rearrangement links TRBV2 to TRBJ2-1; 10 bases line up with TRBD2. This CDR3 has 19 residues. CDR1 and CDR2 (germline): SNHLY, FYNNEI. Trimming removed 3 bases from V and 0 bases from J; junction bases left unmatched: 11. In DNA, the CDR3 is TGTGCCAGCAGTGACCACACTAGCGGGAAGATCCCCTCCTACAATGAGCAGTTCTTC. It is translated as CASSDHTSGKIPSYNEQFF.

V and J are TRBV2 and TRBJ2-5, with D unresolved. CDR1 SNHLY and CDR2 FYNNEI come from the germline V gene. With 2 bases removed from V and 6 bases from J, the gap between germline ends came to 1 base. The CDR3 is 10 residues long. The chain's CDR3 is CASSEKTQYF. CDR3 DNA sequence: TGTGCCAGCAGTGAAAAGACCCAGTACTTC.

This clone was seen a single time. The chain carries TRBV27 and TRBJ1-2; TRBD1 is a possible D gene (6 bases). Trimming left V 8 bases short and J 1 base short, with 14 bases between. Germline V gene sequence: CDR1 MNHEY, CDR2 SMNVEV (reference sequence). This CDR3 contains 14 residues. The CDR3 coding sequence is TGTGCCAGCGGTGGAACAGGGAGTAACTATGGCTACACCTTC. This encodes CASGGTGSNYGYTF.

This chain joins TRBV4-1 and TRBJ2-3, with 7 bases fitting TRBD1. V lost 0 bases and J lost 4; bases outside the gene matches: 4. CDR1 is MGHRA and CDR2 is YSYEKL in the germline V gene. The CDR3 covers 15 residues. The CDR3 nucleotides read TGCGCCAGCAGCCAAGAAGGCAGGGGGTCAGATACGCAGTATTTT. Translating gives CASSQEGRGSDTQYF.

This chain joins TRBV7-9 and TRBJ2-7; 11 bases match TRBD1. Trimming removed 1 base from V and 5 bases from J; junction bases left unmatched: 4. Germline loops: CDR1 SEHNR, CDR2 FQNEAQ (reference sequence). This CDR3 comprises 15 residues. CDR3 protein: CASSLVGQGENEQYF. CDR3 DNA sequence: TGTGCCAGCAGCTTAGTGGGACAGGGGGAGAACGAGCAGTACTTC.

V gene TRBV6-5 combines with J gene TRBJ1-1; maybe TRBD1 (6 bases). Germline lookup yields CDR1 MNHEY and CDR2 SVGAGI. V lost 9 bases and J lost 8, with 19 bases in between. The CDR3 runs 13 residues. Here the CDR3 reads CASLTDRNAEAFF. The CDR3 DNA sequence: TGTGCCAGTTTAACCGACAGGAACGCCGAAGCTTTCTTT.

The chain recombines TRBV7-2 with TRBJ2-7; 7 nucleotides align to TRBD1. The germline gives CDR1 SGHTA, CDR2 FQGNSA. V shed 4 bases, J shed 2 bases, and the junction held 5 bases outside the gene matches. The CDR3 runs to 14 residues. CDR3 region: CASSSLDRTYEQYF. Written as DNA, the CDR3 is TGTGCCAGCAGCTCTTTGGACAGGACCTACGAGCAGTACTTC.